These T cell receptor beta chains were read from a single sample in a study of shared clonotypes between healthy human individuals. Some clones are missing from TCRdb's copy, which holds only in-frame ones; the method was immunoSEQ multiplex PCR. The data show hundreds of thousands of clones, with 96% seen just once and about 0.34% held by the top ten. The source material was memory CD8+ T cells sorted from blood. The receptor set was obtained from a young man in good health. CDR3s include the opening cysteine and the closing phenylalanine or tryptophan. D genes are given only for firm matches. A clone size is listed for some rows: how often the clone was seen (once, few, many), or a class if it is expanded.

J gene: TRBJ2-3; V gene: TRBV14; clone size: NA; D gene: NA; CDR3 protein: CASRYLGSSRTDTQYF; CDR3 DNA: TGTGCCAGCAGATACCTGGGGTCTTCACGCACAGATACGCAGTATTTT
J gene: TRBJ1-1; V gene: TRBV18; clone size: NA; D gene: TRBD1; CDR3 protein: CASSPRGDAEAFF; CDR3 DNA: TGTGCCAGCTCACCCAGGGGGGACGCTGAAGCTTTCTTT
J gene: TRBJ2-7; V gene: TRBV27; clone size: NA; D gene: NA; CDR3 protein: CASSRDGSHEQYF; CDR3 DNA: TGTGCCAGCAGCCGGGACGGGTCCCACGAGCAGTACTTC
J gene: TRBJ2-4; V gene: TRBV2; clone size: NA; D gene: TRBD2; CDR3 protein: CASSASAGQYF; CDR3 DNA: TGTGCCAGCAGCGCCTCAGCGGGGCAGTACTTC
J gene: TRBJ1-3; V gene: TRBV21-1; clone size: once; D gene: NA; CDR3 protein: CASSLQGLNTIYF; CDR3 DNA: TGTGCCAGCAGCTTACAGGGTTTAAACACCATATATTTT
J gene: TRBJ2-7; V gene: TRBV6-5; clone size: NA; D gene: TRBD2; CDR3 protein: CASSYSASGSYEQYF; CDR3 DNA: TGTGCCAGCAGTTACTCGGCTAGCGGGTCCTACGAGCAGTACTTC
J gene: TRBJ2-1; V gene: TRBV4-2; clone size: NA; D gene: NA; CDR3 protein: CASSQYRRGSYNEQFF; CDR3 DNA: TGTGCCAGCAGCCAATATCGGAGAGGCTCCTACAATGAGCAGTTCTTC
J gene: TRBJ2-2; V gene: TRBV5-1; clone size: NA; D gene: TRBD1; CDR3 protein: CASSLVPGQVTGELFF; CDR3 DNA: TGCGCCAGCAGCTTGGTCCCGGGACAGGTCACCGGGGAGCTGTTTTTT
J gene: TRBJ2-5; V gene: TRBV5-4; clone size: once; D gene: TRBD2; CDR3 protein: CASSKDLTSGWYQETQYF; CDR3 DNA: TGTGCCAGCAGCAAAGACCTGACTAGCGGGTGGTACCAAGAGACCCAGTACTTC
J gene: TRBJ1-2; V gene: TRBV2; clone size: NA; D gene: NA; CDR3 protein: CARRNKGPFYGYTF; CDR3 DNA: TGTGCCAGGAGAAACAAGGGTCCTTTCTATGGCTACACCTTC
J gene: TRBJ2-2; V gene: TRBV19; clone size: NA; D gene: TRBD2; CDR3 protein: CASSILAGLAGTGELFF; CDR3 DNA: TGTGCCAGTAGTATATTGGCGGGGCTAGCGGGTACCGGGGAGCTGTTTTTT
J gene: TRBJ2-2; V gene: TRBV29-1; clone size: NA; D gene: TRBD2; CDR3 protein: CSSAGGTGELFF; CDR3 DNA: TGCAGCTCCGCGGGGGGGACCGGGGAGCTGTTTTTT
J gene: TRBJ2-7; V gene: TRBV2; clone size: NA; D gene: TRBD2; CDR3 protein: CASSERGVASGRNEQYF; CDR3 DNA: TGTGCCAGCAGTGAAAGGGGTGTGGCTAGCGGGAGGAACGAGCAGTACTTC
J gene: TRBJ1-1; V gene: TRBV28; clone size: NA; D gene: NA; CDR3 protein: CASRALNTEAFF; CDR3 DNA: TGTGCCAGCAGGGCACTGAACACTGAAGCTTTCTTT
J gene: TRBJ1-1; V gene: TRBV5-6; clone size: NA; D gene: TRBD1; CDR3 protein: CASSLRSRGLGTEAFF; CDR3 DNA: TGTGCCAGCAGCTTGCGGTCCAGGGGGCTGGGAACTGAAGCTTTCTTT
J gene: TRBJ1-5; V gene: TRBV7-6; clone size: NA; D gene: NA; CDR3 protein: CASSLAGKANQPQHF; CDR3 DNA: TGTGCCAGCAGCTTAGCAGGGAAGGCCAATCAGCCCCAGCATTTT
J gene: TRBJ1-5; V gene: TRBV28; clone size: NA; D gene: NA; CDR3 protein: CASSMGSNQPQHF; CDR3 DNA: TGTGCCAGCAGTATGGGTAGCAATCAGCCCCAGCATTTT
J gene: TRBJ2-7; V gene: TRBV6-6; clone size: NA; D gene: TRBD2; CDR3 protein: CASSWTSYEQYF; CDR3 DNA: TGTGCCAGCAGCTGGACTAGCTACGAGCAGTACTTC
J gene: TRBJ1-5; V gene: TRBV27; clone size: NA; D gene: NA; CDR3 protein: CASSNRVGGPQHF; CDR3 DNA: TGTGCCAGCAGCAACAGGGTAGGCGGGCCCCAGCATTTT
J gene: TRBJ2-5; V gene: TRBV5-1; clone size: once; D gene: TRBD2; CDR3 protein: CASSPAGGPETQYF; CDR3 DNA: TGCGCCAGCAGCCCAGCGGGGGGCCCAGAGACCCAGTACTTC
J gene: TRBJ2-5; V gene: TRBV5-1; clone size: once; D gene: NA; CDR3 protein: CASSRLSLDGTQYF; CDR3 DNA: TGCGCCAGCAGCCGATTGTCCTTGGACGGGACCCAGTACTTC
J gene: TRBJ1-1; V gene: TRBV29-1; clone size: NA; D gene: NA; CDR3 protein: CSVETRVPNAEAFF; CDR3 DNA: TGCAGCGTTGAGACCAGGGTCCCCAACGCTGAAGCTTTCTTT
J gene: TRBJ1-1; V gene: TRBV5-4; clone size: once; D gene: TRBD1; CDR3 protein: CASSPFRGLTMNTEAFF; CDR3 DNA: TGTGCCAGCAGTCCGTTCAGGGGGCTCACGATGAACACTGAAGCTTTCTTT
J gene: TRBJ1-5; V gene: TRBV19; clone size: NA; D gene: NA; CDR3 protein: CATAGEYVGNQPQHF; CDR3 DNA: TGTGCCACCGCAGGGGAGTATGTAGGCAATCAGCCCCAGCATTTT
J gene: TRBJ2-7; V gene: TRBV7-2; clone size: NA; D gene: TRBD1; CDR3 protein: CASSLSGGRAPYEQYF; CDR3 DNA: TGTGCCAGCAGCTTATCAGGGGGACGAGCGCCCTACGAGCAGTACTTC
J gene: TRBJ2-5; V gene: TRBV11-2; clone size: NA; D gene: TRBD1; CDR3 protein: CASSFRDRQAETQYF; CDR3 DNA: TGTGCCAGCAGCTTCCGGGACAGGCAGGCAGAGACCCAGTACTTC
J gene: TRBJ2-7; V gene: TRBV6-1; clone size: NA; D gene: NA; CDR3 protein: CASRTPYEQYF; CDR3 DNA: TGTGCCAGCAGAACCCCCTACGAGCAGTACTTC
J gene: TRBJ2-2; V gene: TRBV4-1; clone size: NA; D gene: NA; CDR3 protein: CASSQETGELFF; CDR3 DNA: TGCGCCAGCAGCCAAGAAACCGGGGAGCTGTTTTTT
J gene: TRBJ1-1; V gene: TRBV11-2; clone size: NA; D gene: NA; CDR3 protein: CASSIQGTEAFF; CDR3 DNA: TGTGCCAGCAGCATACAGGGCACTGAAGCTTTCTTT
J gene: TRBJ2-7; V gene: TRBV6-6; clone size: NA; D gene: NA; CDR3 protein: CASGRGDEQYF; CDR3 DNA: TGTGCCAGCGGGCGTGGCGACGAGCAGTACTTC
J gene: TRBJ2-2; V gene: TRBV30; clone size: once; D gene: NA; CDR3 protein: CAWSVHGELFF; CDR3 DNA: TGTGCCTGGAGTGTACACGGGGAGCTGTTTTTT
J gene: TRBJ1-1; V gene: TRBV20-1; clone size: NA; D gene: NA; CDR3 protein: CSVRSPEAFF; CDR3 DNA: TGCAGTGTCAGAAGCCCTGAAGCTTTCTTT
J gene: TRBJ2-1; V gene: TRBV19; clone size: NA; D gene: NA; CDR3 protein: CASRRSSDSRGNEQFF; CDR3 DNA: TGTGCCAGTAGGAGGTCTAGCGACTCAAGGGGCAATGAGCAGTTCTTC
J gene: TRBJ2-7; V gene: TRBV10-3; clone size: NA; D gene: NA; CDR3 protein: CAIGSQDYEQYF; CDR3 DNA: TGTGCCATCGGATCACAGGACTACGAGCAGTACTTC
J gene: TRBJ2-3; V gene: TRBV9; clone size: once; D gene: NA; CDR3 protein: CASTQRGDLITDTQYF; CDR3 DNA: TGTGCCAGCACCCAAAGGGGAGACTTAATCACAGATACGCAGTATTTT
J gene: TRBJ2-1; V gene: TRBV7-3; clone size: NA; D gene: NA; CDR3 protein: CASSLSLYNEQFF; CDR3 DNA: TGTGCCAGCAGCTTAAGCCTATACAATGAGCAGTTCTTC
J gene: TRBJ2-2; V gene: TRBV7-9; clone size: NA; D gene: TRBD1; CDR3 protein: CASSLGGGDKEFF; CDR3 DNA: TGTGCCAGCAGCTTAGGAGGGGGCGACAAGGAGTTTTTT
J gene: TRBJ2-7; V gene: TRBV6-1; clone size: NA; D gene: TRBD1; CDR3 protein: CASRRQGDEQYF; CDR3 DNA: TGTGCCAGCAGGAGACAGGGAGACGAGCAGTACTTC
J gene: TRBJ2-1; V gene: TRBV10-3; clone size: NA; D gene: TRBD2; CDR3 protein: CAIGQGLAVYNEQFF; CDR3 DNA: TGTGCCATCGGGCAGGGACTAGCGGTTTACAATGAGCAGTTCTTC
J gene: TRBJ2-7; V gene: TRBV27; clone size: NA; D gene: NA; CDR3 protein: CASSLSGFSYEQYF; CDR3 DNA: TGTGCCAGCAGTTTAAGCGGGTTCTCCTACGAGCAGTACTTC
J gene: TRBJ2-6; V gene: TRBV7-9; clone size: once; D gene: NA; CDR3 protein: CASSSRLGRGRSGANVLTF; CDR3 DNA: TGTGCCAGCAGCTCACGGCTTGGCAGGGGTCGCTCTGGGGCCAACGTCCTGACTTTC
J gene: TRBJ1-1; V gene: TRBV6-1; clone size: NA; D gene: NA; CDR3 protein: CASSLEGGNTEAFF; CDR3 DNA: TGTGCCAGCAGCTTAGAGGGAGGGAACACTGAAGCTTTCTTT
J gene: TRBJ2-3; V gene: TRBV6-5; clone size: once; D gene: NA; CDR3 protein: CASSWDSRDTQYF; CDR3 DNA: TGTGCCAGCAGTTGGGACTCGAGGGATACGCAGTATTTT
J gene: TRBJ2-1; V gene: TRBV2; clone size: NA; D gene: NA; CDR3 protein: CASRGPGANEQFF; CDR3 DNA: TGTGCCAGCAGAGGCCCCGGGGCGAATGAGCAGTTCTTC
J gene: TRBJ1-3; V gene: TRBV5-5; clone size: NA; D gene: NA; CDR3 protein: CASSFSPGLSGNTIYF; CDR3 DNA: TGTGCCAGCAGCTTCTCACCGGGGCTCTCTGGAAACACCATATATTTT
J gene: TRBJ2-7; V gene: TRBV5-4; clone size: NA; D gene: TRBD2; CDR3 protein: CASSRFSGSSYEQYF; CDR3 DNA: TGTGCCAGCAGCAGATTTAGCGGGAGCTCCTACGAGCAGTACTTC
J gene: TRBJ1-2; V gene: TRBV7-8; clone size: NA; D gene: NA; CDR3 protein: CASSRGGKGGYTF; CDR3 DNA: TGTGCCAGCAGCCGTGGGGGCAAGGGTGGCTACACCTTC
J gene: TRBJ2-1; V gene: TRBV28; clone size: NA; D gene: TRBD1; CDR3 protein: CASSDTGGSYYNEQFF; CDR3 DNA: TGTGCCAGCAGCGATACAGGGGGCTCCTACTACAATGAGCAGTTCTTC
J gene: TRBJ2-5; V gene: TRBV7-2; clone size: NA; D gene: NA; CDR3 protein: CASSWVDFKTQYF; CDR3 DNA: TGTGCCAGCAGCTGGGTCGATTTCAAGACCCAGTACTTC
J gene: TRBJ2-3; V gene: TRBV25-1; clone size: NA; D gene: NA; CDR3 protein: CASSGRTTDTQYF; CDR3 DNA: TGTGCCAGCAGTGGTAGAACCACAGATACGCAGTATTTT
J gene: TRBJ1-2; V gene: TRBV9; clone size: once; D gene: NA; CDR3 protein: CASSVSNRGGYTF; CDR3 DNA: TGTGCCAGCAGCGTATCGAATCGGGGAGGCTACACCTTC
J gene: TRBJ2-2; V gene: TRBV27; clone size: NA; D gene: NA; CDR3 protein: CASTQGGRMNTGELFF; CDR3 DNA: TGTGCCAGCACCCAGGGGGGGCGAATGAACACCGGGGAGCTGTTTTTT
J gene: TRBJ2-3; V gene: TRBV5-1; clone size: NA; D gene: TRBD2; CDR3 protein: CASSLAGGRTDTQYF; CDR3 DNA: TGCGCCAGCAGCTTGGCGGGAGGGCGCACAGATACGCAGTATTTT
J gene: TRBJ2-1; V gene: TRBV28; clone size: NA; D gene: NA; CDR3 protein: CASSPAVSYNEQFF; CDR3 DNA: TGTGCCAGCAGCCCTGCCGTCTCCTACAATGAGCAGTTCTTC
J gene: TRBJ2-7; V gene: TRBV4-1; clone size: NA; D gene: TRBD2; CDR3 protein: CASSQAPSGRAADTRQYF; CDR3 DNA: TGCGCCAGCAGCCAAGCTCCTAGCGGGAGGGCCGCGGATACAAGGCAGTACTTC
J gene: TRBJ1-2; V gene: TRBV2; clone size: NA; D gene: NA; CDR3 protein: CASTMNYGYTF; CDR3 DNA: TGTGCCAGCACCATGAACTATGGCTACACCTTC
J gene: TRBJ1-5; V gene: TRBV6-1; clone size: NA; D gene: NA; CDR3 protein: CASRPSPNSNQPQHF; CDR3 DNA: TGTGCCAGCAGGCCATCTCCTAATAGCAATCAGCCCCAGCATTTT